This entry concerns a single T cell receptor beta chain. The PCR used 60 Vbeta and 13 Jbeta primers. The repertoire was sequenced with immunoSEQ multiplex PCR; TCRdb's copy has only in-frame clones and lacks some. The sample includes 150,000 or so clones, approximately 75% of them seen just once. The data originate from a study of cytomegalovirus exposure and HLA in healthy donors. The germline gives CDR1 SEHNR, CDR2 FQNEAQ (reference sequence). The CDR3 length is 15 residues. Trimming removed 5 bases at V and 4 bases at J, with 18 bases between. V gene TRBV7-9 combines with J gene TRBJ2-7; TRBD1 might be the D (6 bases). This TCR was recovered from a man aged 45-65 years in good health and CMV-seropositive. The sample comprised PBMCs. Written as DNA, the CDR3 is TGTGCCAGCAGCCCCGCAGGACAGAGAAGGTACGAGCAGTACTTC. The encoded protein is CASSPAGQRRYEQYF. The entire variable domain, with the rest obtained from reference TRBV7-9 and TRBJ2-7, is as follows: DTGVSQNPRHKITKRGQNVTFRCDPISEHNRLYWYRQTLGQGPEFLTYFQNEAQLEKSRLLSDRFSAERPKGSFSTLEIQRTEQGDSAMYLCASSPAGQRRYEQYFGPGTRLTVT.